This T cell receptor (beta chain) was obtained from a study of T cells in narcolepsy. The CDR3 is 15 amino acids. Germline values: CDR1 KGHSH, CDR2 LQKENI. J lost 1 base, V lost 5 bases, and 7 bases had no gene match. The repertoire was sequenced with immunoSEQ multiplex PCR; TCRdb's copy has only in-frame clones and lacks some. The data contain 15,000 to 20,000 clones, approximately 84% of them singletons. Specimen: memory (CD45RA-) CD4+ T cells from blood. This rearrangement joins TRBV18 to TRBJ1-1, with 7 bases matching TRBD1. The receptor's source is a human donor in good health. In DNA, the CDR3 is TGTGCCAGCTCAGAAAACAGGGGAACGAACACTGAAGCTTTCTTT. Protein sequence: CASSENRGTNTEAFF.